This TCR beta chain was documented in a study of cytomegalovirus exposure and HLA in healthy donors. There are 15 residues in the CDR3. From germline, CDR1 is LGHNA and CDR2 YNFKEQ. V was shortened by 0 bases and J by 4 bases, with 12 bases between the two germline ends. 60 Vbeta and 13 Jbeta primers were used in PCR. TCRdb keeps only in-frame clones here, not all; method: immunoSEQ multiplex PCR. In the table there are more than 95,000 clones, about 15% of which are singletons. On this clone itself: What it binds is unknown.

Study-wide results and caveats: The study recorded 160 or so TCR beta chains that were cytomegalovirus-associated.

Regarding donors, all were healthy bone marrow donors. The TCR originated in a female donor in good health and CMV-seronegative. The chain links TRBV4-2 to TRBJ2-5; unclear D gene. The specimen sequenced was PBMCs. In nucleotides, the CDR3 is TGTGCCAGCAGCCAAGATCAGATAGCTTCAGAGACCCAGTACTTC. It encodes CASSQDQIASETQYF.